This TCR beta chain originates from a study of PD-1 blockade in classical Hodgkin lymphoma. Germline values: CDR1 PRHDT, CDR2 FYEKMQ (reference sequence). The CDR3 loop spans 15 amino acids. J gave up 2 bases and V 0 bases, and 0 bases lay outside the gene matches. Profiling relied on immunoSEQ multiplex PCR, and the TCRdb table lists in-frame clones only, not all of them. The sample lists 130,000 to 150,000 clones, around 84% seen once, with 7% to 9.5% in the top ten. Each patient experienced a relapse that followed autologous stem cell transplantation, and brentuximab vedotin exposure varied. Sample: peripheral blood mononuclear cells (PBMCs), taken before the second cycle of nivolumab. The receptor was isolated from a human donor with classical Hodgkin lymphoma. V gene TRBV13 combines with J gene TRBJ1-5; TRBD1 matches at 8 bases. The CDR3 DNA is TGTGCCAGCAGCTTAGGCAGGGGGCGCAATCAGCCCCAGCATTTT. This encodes CASSLGRGRNQPQHF.